This TCR beta chain was identified during a study of neurological immune-mediated disorders. Overall study findings and caveats: Expanded clones shared no CDR3 amino acid sequences across subjects, suggesting private repertoires in all groups.

Worth noting for this clonotype: What it recognizes is unknown.

V shed 0 bases and J shed 5 bases, with 12 bases lying between them. The CDR3 length is 14 residues. Germline lookup yields CDR1 SGHRS and CDR2 YFSETQ. Documented time point: longitudinal time-point 3. With 10-nucleotide random UMIs included, cDNA was synthesized by 5'RACE. TCRdb independently ran MiXCR on the 5' RACE reads; one entry per CDR3 protein. The sample has approximately 47,000 distinct CDR3 sequences, about 13% seen once. The chain uses TRBV5-1 and TRBJ2-7, with D possibly being TRBD2 (5 bases). What was sequenced was PBMCs. The sequence was obtained from a young man in good health. CDR3 residues: CASSLDSGRNEQYF. DNA for the CDR3: TGCGCCAGCAGCTTGGACAGTGGGAGAAACGAGCAGTACTTC.